These 26 T cell receptor beta chains originate from one sample sequenced in a study of blood T cell repertoires in COVID-19. Repertoires were generated with immunoSEQ multiplex PCR, while TCRdb's copy carries only in-frame clones and drops some. The table shows under 200,000 clones, with 87% occurring only once. Sequencing was performed on peripheral blood. The receptor set was obtained from a man aged 40-50 years with active or convalescent COVID-19.

V usage is TRBV18 and J usage is TRBJ2-1; a possible D gene is TRBD1 (6 bases). Germline CDR1 KGHSH, CDR2 LQKENI. Trimming took off 3 bases at V and 7 bases at J, with 10 bases between the two ends. The CDR3 sequence is 13 residues long. CDR3 DNA: TGTGCCAGCTCACCCGGGACACAAAATGAGCAGTTCTTC. This gives the protein CASSPGTQNEQFF.

V usage is TRBV18 and J usage is TRBJ1-5; D ambiguous. Germline assignment: CDR1 KGHSH and CDR2 LQKENI. V was cut by 4 bases and J by 0 bases, with 7 bases left in between. CDR3 length: 14 amino acids. CDR3 nucleotides: TGTGCCAGCTCACGAGAGTATAGCAATCAGCCCCAGCATTTT. The encoded protein is CASSREYSNQPQHF.

This clone was seen only once. The CDR3 DNA follows: TGTGCCAGCAGCCAAGTAGTTAGCGGGGGGGTCAATGAGCAGTTCTTC. It yields the protein CASSQVVSGGVNEQFF. The chain is built from TRBV3-1 (or the pseudogene TRBV3-2) and TRBJ2-1; 11 positions agree with TRBD2. Germline CDR1 reads LGHDT; CDR2 reads YNNKEL (reference sequence). The CDR3 is made up of 16 amino acids. V lost 1 base, J lost 6 bases, and 5 bases stayed unmatched.

Notes on this clone: Different DNA sequences within this sample yield the same CDR3. The chain recombines TRBV6-5 with TRBJ1-2, with 9 bases lining up with TRBD1. CDR3 length equals 13 residues. V was pared by 6 bases and J by 8 bases, with 7 bases of the junction left unmatched. Germline CDR1 reads MNHEY; CDR2 reads SVGAGI. CDR3 bases: TGTGCCAGCAGGTCCGGGACAGGGAAAGGCTACACCTTC. It is translated as CASRSGTGKGYTF.

Notes on this clone: A much larger clone lies a single base off, so this may be a read error. The sample holds other DNA sequences that translate to the same CDR3. CDR3 nucleotides: TGTGCCAGCAGCGTAGTAGCGGGGCTAACAGATACGCAGTATTTT. Amino acids: CASSVVAGLTDTQYF. The J gene is TRBJ2-3, the V gene TRBV9; TRBD2 matches 8 bases. This CDR3 contains 15 residues. J was trimmed by 3 bases and V by 0 bases; bases with no gene match: 3. Looked up from germline, CDR1 is SGDLS and CDR2 is YYNGEE.

The chain has TRBV29-1 and TRBJ1-2; D is unclear. Trimming took 3 bases from V and 6 from J, leaving 8 bases between them. This CDR3 has 11 residues. CDR1 and CDR2 from the germline V gene are SQVTM and ANQGSEA. In DNA form, the CDR3 reads TGCAGCGTTGAGGGCGGGGATGGCTACACCTTC. The encoded protein is CSVEGGDGYTF.

J is TRBJ2-7 and V is TRBV6-5, with 7 bases fitting TRBD1. This CDR3 has 13 amino acids. After removal of 8 bases from V and 7 bases from J, the junction contained 11 bases not matched to a gene. Germline CDR1 reads MNHEY; CDR2 reads SVGAGI. The CDR3 region has the DNA TGTGCCAGCGGGGACAGCCACCTTGGGGAGCAGTACTTC. Translated, it gives CASGDSHLGEQYF.

The V gene is TRBV6-5, the J gene TRBJ2-5; TRBD2 might be the D (7 bases). V was clipped by 2 bases and J by 5 bases, with 15 bases between them. From germline, CDR1 is MNHEY and CDR2 SVGAGI. The CDR3 runs to 15 residues. CDR3 nucleotides: TGTGCCAGCAGTTACATCGGGGGGCATTGGGAGACCCAGTACTTC. Translated, it gives CASSYIGGHWETQYF.

The V call is TRBV29-1, the J call TRBJ1-5, with D tentatively TRBD1 (5 bases). Trimming removed 3 bases at V and 2 bases at J, with 8 bases between. CDR3 size: 13 residues. From germline, CDR1 is SQVTM and CDR2 ANQGSEA. The CDR3: CSVEGQCNQPQHF. The CDR3, as DNA: TGCAGCGTTGAGGGGCAATGCAATCAGCCCCAGCATTTT.

The rearrangement links TRBV5-5 to TRBJ2-7; 10 bases line up with TRBD1. V trimming: 4 bases; J trimming: 7 bases; junction bases outside the gene matches: 8. Germline CDR1 SGHKS, CDR2 YYEKEE (reference sequence). The CDR3 totals 14 residues. CDR3 sequence (DNA): TGTGCCAGCAGCCGTGACAGGGGGCTCGAAGAGCAGTACTTC. Translating gives CASSRDRGLEEQYF. The whole variable domain, remainder taken from reference TRBV5-5 and TRBJ2-7, is DAGVTQSPTHLIKTRGQQVTLRCSPISGHKSVSWYQQVLGQGPQFIFQYYEKEERGRGNFPDRFSARQFPNYSSELNVNALLLGDSALYLCASSRDRGLEEQYFGPGTRLTVT.

The J gene is TRBJ2-7, the V gene TRBV27; TRBD2 is a possible D gene (6 bases). The V gene lost 5 bases and the J gene lost 6 bases, with 17 bases spanning the gap. CDR1 is MNHEY and CDR2 is SMNVEV in the germline V gene (reference sequence). The CDR3 totals 14 residues. CDR3 sequence: CASSLVPQEGEQYF. The CDR3 DNA reads TGTGCCAGCAGTCTCGTCCCCCAGGAGGGCGAGCAGTACTTC.

This clone was counted between two and nine times. V and J are TRBV23-1 and TRBJ1-5; no firm D call. TRBV23-1 is given ORF status, its function remaining uncertain. CDR3 length: 14 residues. Trimming took 1 base from V and 0 from J, leaving 4 bases between them. The CDR3: CASSQYLSNQPQHF. CDR3 coding DNA: TGCGCCAGCAGTCAATATCTTAGCAATCAGCCCCAGCATTTT.

V usage is TRBV15 and J usage is TRBJ1-4; D unresolved. V shed 0 bases and J shed 5 bases, with 10 bases lying between them. This CDR3 has 15 amino acids. The germline gives CDR1 LNHNV, CDR2 YYDKDF (reference sequence). CDR3 sequence: CATSRDGELNEKLFF. The DNA of the CDR3 is TGTGCCACCAGCAGAGATGGGGAGTTAAATGAAAAACTGTTTTTT.

This clone showed up just once. The chain recombines TRBV6-6 with TRBJ2-2; tentatively, D is TRBD1 (6 bases). Germline values: CDR1 MNHNY, CDR2 SVGAGI (reference sequence). Trimming pared 6 bases from V and 6 bases from J, leaving 11 bases between. The CDR3 covers 13 residues. The CDR3 loop is CASRGAGPGELFF. Written as DNA, the CDR3 is TGTGCCAGCAGGGGGGCGGGTCCCGGGGAGCTGTTTTTT.

The gene calls are TRBV3-1 (or the pseudogene TRBV3-2) and TRBJ2-1; 7 bases agree with TRBD1. The germline CDR1 and CDR2 sequences are LGHDT and YNNKEL (reference sequence). The V segment lost 6 bases and the J segment 5 bases; nucleotides outside the gene matches: 7. The CDR3 is made up of 14 amino acids. The CDR3 loop reads CASSRDRANNEQFF. The DNA of the CDR3 is TGTGCCAGCAGTCGAGACAGGGCAAACAATGAGCAGTTCTTC.

The chain has TRBV18 and TRBJ1-3, with TRBD1 identical over 9 bases. CDR1 is KGHSH and CDR2 is LQKENI in the germline V gene. This CDR3 spans 15 amino acids. Unmatched junction bases numbered 7, after V lost 6 bases and J lost 4 bases. The CDR3 DNA reads as TGTGCCAGCTCCTTACAGGGGGCTCACGGAAACACCATATATTTT. Translating gives CASSLQGAHGNTIYF.

This chain connects TRBV19 to TRBJ2-5; possibly TRBD1 for D (6 bases). V dropped 4 bases and J dropped 2 bases, with 17 bases sitting between them. This CDR3 spans 16 amino acids. Per the germline V gene, CDR1 is LNHDA and CDR2 is SQIVND (reference sequence). The CDR3 reads CASSRVGRGPQETQYF. The CDR3 DNA sequence: TGTGCCAGTAGTAGGGTAGGCAGGGGCCCTCAAGAGACCCAGTACTTC.

This chain links TRBV28 with TRBJ2-5; 9 nucleotides align to TRBD1. The CDR3 spans 15 residues. The V gene's germline CDR1 is MDHEN and CDR2 SYDVKM. J gave up 4 bases and V 2 bases, and 5 bases lay outside the gene matches. The DNA for the CDR3 is TGTGCCAGCAGTTTACGACCGACAGGGGGAGAGACCCAGTACTTC. Its protein is CASSLRPTGGETQYF.

V usage is TRBV24-1 and J usage is TRBJ2-3, with 8 bases fitting TRBD1. J gave up 3 bases and V 4 bases, and 8 bases lay outside the gene matches. CDR3 length: 16 amino acids. Looked up from germline, CDR1 is KGHDR and CDR2 is SFDVKD. The CDR3 loop is CATSDPGTGLTDTQYF. In nucleotides, the CDR3 is TGTGCCACCAGTGACCCCGGGACAGGACTGACAGATACGCAGTATTTT.

Comment on this clone: In the same sample, other DNA sequences code for this CDR3. The rearrangement links TRBV18 to TRBJ1-6; D possibly corresponds to TRBD1 (5 bases). The CDR3 contains 13 residues. Per the germline V gene, CDR1 is KGHSH and CDR2 is LQKENI. Between the trimmed V and J ends, which lost 2 bases and 8 bases, there was a span of 7 bases. Here the CDR3 DNA reads TGTGCCAGCTCACCAAGGGGTGATTCACCCCTCCACTTT. Translating it yields CASSPRGDSPLHF.

The chain is built from TRBV30 and TRBJ1-2; 7 nucleotides align to TRBD1. Germline lookup yields CDR1 GTSNPN and CDR2 SVGIG (reference sequence). V gave up 5 bases and J gave up 8 bases; unmatched junction bases: 14. The CDR3 extends over 14 amino acids. The CDR3: CAWAGGGPLKGYTF. The CDR3 nucleotides are TGTGCCTGGGCAGGGGGAGGCCCCCTAAAAGGCTACACCTTC. Together with reference TRBV30 and TRBJ1-2, the CDR3 gives the full variable domain: SQTIHQWPATLVQPVGSPLSLECTVEGTSNPNLYWYRQAAGRGLQLLFYSVGIGQISSEVPQNLSASRPQDRQFILSSKKLLLSDSGFYLCAWAGGGPLKGYTFGSGTRLTVV.

J is TRBJ1-2 and V is TRBV12-3 or TRBV12-4, with a tentative D call TRBD1 (5 bases). There are 11 residues in the CDR3. Trimming stripped 3 bases from V and 6 bases from J, with 5 bases between. CDR3 region: CASSFRDGYTF. CDR3 DNA: TGTGCCAGCAGTTTCAGGGATGGCTACACCTTC.

The genes are TRBV6-5 and TRBJ1-6; tentative D call: TRBD1 (5 bases). With 6 bases removed from V and 7 bases from J, the gap between germline ends came to 13 bases. Germline loops: CDR1 MNHEY, CDR2 SVGAGI. This CDR3 spans 14 amino acids. The CDR3 is CASRDSNRNSPLHF. DNA of the CDR3: TGTGCCAGCAGAGACAGCAACCGAAATTCACCCCTCCACTTT.

The chain links TRBV15 to TRBJ2-6, with D hard to call. In germline, CDR1 is LNHNV, CDR2 YYDKDF (reference sequence). Trimming left V 1 base short and J 2 bases short, with 12 bases between. The CDR3 loop spans 17 amino acids. The chain's CDR3 is CATSRANTVTGANVLTF. In DNA form, the CDR3 reads TGTGCCACCAGCAGAGCAAACACAGTTACTGGGGCCAACGTCCTGACTTTC.

The chain is built from TRBV30 and TRBJ2-1; D not certain. V lost 2 bases to trimming and J lost 7 bases, with 15 bases between them. The V gene's germline CDR1 is GTSNPN and CDR2 SVGIG (reference sequence). The CDR3 contains 14 residues. The CDR3 nucleotides are TGTGCCTGGAGTCACAGCAATGTGTTGAATGAGCAGTTCTTC. Translation gives CAWSHSNVLNEQFF. Looking up the rest from reference TRBV30 and TRBJ2-1 gives the full variable domain: SQTIHQWPATLVQPVGSPLSLECTVEGTSNPNLYWYRQAAGRGLQLLFYSVGIGQISSEVPQNLSASRPQDRQFILSSKKLLLSDSGFYLCAWSHSNVLNEQFFGPGTRLTVL.

The gene calls are TRBV4-3 and TRBJ1-6; 8 nucleotides align to TRBD1. J gave up 5 bases and V 1 base, and 1 base lay outside the gene matches. This CDR3 is built from 15 residues. Germline CDR1 reads LGHNA; CDR2 reads YSLEER. The CDR3 region is CASSQVDRDNSPLHF. The CDR3, as DNA: TGCGCCAGCAGCCAAGTGGACAGGGATAATTCACCCCTCCACTTT.